One T cell receptor (beta chain) is described in this entry. The entry originates in a study of blood T cell repertoires in COVID-19. Study context: Sites across the United States, Italy and Spain contributed samples from acute and convalescent COVID-19. T cells, B-cell-depleted T cells, or PBMCs supplied cDNA or gDNA.

Methods used by the authors: Amplification from reference gene primers served as the basis for estimated nucleated cell counts. Sequencing used immunoSEQ multiplex PCR; TCRdb keeps in-frame clones, though not all of them. That table supplies the V and J calls and clone size; D and trimming were determined from the DNA. Among about 230,000 clones listed, more than 80% were seen once. Seattle patients were enrolled during active infection and followed longitudinally. CDR3 size: 15 residues. The rearrangement joins TRBV1 to TRBJ1-5; TRBD1 is taken as the D call from the table, unchecked against the DNA. TRBV1 is deemed a pseudogene. The source of this sequence is an elderly woman with COVID-19, enrolled during active disease. Sequencing was performed on peripheral blood. CDR3 in DNA: TGCACCAGCAGCCTGACAGGGGCGAGCAATCAGCCCCAGCATTTT. Residues: CTSSLTGASNQPQHF.